This entry lists 19 T cell receptor beta chains sequenced from one sample in a study of cytomegalovirus exposure and HLA in healthy donors. Amplification used 60 Vbeta primers and 13 Jbeta primers. The protocol was immunoSEQ multiplex PCR, while the TCRdb copy is restricted to in-frame clones and leaves out a portion. The sample totals tens of thousands of clones. Sequenced input: PBMCs. Receptors originate from a woman aged 25 to 39 in good health and CMV-seronegative.

The chain recombines TRBV4-2 with TRBJ2-7; 11 positions agree with TRBD2. CDR3 length: 18 amino acids. Germline CDR1 is LGHNA and CDR2 is YNFKEQ. Trimming took 1 base from V and 0 from J; bases not matched to a gene: 8. This CDR3 reads CASSQGGPSGGPSYEQYF. CDR3 in DNA: TGTGCCAGCAGCCAAGGTGGCCCTAGCGGGGGGCCCTCCTACGAGCAGTACTTC.

This chain links TRBV19 with TRBJ1-1; possible D gene TRBD1, 5 bases. Trimming cost V 6 bases and J 0 bases, with 11 bases left between them. This CDR3 comprises 14 residues. The germline V gene encodes CDR1 LNHDA and CDR2 SQIVND (reference sequence). The CDR3 nucleotides read TGTGCCAGTAGAGGTAGGGGTATGAACACTGAAGCTTTCTTT. Translation gives CASRGRGMNTEAFF.

The gene calls are TRBV5-1 and TRBJ1-1; D possibly corresponds to TRBD1 (5 bases). CDR3 length: 15 amino acids. Between the trimmed V and J ends, which lost 2 bases and 5 bases, there was a span of 16 bases. CDR1 is SGHRS, CDR2 YFSETQ, per germline. The CDR3 sequence is CASSFGAGPGTEAFF. In DNA form, the CDR3 reads TGCGCCAGCAGCTTTGGGGCAGGCCCAGGGACTGAAGCTTTCTTT.

The chain couples TRBV4-3 to TRBJ1-2, with D possibly matching TRBD1 (5 bases). CDR1 and CDR2 (germline): LGHNA, YSLEER. V dropped 0 bases and J dropped 2 bases, with 16 bases sitting between them. This CDR3 has 17 residues. The CDR3: CASSQDPGMGQNYGYTF. Here the CDR3 DNA reads TGCGCCAGCAGCCAAGATCCTGGAATGGGGCAGAACTATGGCTACACCTTC.

The V gene is TRBV20-1, the J gene TRBJ2-2; D ambiguous. Germline CDR1 DFQATT, CDR2 SNEGSKA (reference sequence). CDR3 length: 10 residues. V dropped 6 bases and J dropped 5 bases, with 4 bases sitting between them. The chain's CDR3 is CSAGTGELFF. The CDR3 bases are TGCAGTGCCGGTACCGGGGAGCTGTTTTTT.

Here the CDR3 reads CASRPGHNTGELFF. Written as DNA, the CDR3 is TGTGCCAGCAGGCCGGGACACAACACCGGGGAGCTGTTTTTT. V gene TRBV19 combines with J gene TRBJ2-2; D perhaps matches TRBD1 (6 bases). The length of the CDR3 is 14 residues. The germline V gene encodes CDR1 LNHDA and CDR2 SQIVND (reference sequence). V shed 9 bases and J shed 2 bases, with 13 bases lying between them. The complete variable domain, with remaining parts taken from reference TRBV19 and TRBJ2-2, reads DGGITQSPKYLFRKEGQNVTLSCEQNLNHDAMYWYRQDPGQGLRLIYYSQIVNDFQKGDIAEGYSVSREKKESFPLTVTSAQKNPTAFYLCASRPGHNTGELFFGEGSRLTVL.

The chain recombines TRBV5-1 with TRBJ2-5; 12 nucleotides agree with TRBD1. V shed 0 bases, J shed 4 bases, and the junction held 7 bases outside the gene matches. CDR1 SGHRS and CDR2 YFSETQ come from the germline V gene. The CDR3 length is 17 residues. The chain's CDR3 is CASSLAQGQGATETQYF. CDR3 in DNA: TGCGCCAGCAGCTTGGCCCAGGGACAGGGGGCGACAGAGACCCAGTACTTC.

To note about this clone: One end of the junction fails to match germline, which may point to a read error. This chain uses TRBV5-4 with TRBJ2-5; D may be TRBD1 (8 bases). The CDR3 spans 14 residues. Germline V gene data show CDR1 as SGHNT and CDR2 as YYREEE (reference sequence). CDR3 sequence: CASRPGQGGENQYF. The CDR3 DNA reads TGTGCCAGCAGACCCGGACAGGGAGGGGAGAACCAGTACTTC.

V usage is TRBV29-1 and J usage is TRBJ2-2, with 7 nucleotides matching TRBD2. Germline assignment: CDR1 SQVTM and CDR2 ANQGSEA. This CDR3 is built from 14 residues. The ends lost 7 bases at V and 1 base at J; junction bases unmatched: 6. Here the CDR3 reads CSASLAGNTGELFF. CDR3 DNA sequence: TGCAGCGCCTCCTTAGCGGGGAACACCGGGGAGCTGTTTTTT.

This chain connects TRBV6-1 to TRBJ1-2, with 9 bases fitting TRBD1. The CDR3 sequence is 16 residues long. Germline CDR1 MNHNS, CDR2 SASEGT. V dropped 3 bases and J dropped 8; count of bases not matched to a gene: 13. CDR3 sequence (DNA): TGTGCCAGCAGTGACCGGGACAGGGCGTATCTGGAGGGCTACACCTTC. Its protein is CASSDRDRAYLEGYTF.

The rearrangement uses TRBV11-3 and TRBJ2-7, with 8 bases lining up with TRBD1. The V gene's germline CDR1 is SGHNT and CDR2 YENEEA. V dropped 1 base and J dropped 7; count of bases not matched to a gene: 6. This CDR3 region has 14 residues. CDR3: CASSLGQGSGEQYF. Written as DNA, the CDR3 is TGTGCCAGCAGCTTAGGACAGGGGTCGGGGGAGCAGTACTTC.

V and J are TRBV27 and TRBJ1-1; no firm D call. Trimming removed 5 bases at V and 1 base at J, with 14 bases between. The germline CDR1 and CDR2 sequences are MNHEY and SMNVEV (reference sequence). The CDR3 has 15 residues. DNA for the CDR3: TGTGCCAGCAGTCTTATCAGTGCGGGGAACACTGAAGCTTTCTTT. It is translated as CASSLISAGNTEAFF.

The CDR3 DNA follows: TGTGCCAGGAGAGACAGGGGGATGAACGAGCAGTACTTC. The encoded protein is CARRDRGMNEQYF. This rearrangement joins TRBV6-1 to TRBJ2-7; 9 nucleotides line up with TRBD1. Trimming removed 9 bases from V and 5 bases from J; junction bases left unmatched: 8. Germline V lookup: CDR1 MNHNS, CDR2 SASEGT. The CDR3 spans 13 residues.

The J gene is TRBJ2-1, the V gene TRBV15; D remains ambiguous. The CDR3 is 15 residues long. The germline V gene has CDR1 LNHNV and CDR2 YYDKDF (reference sequence). The V end lost 4 bases, the J end lost 6 bases, and 16 bases lay between the germline ends. The CDR3 region is CATSTDFSGANEQFF. In DNA form, the CDR3 reads TGTGCCACCAGCACCGACTTTAGTGGAGCCAATGAGCAGTTCTTC.

The chain joins TRBV18 to TRBJ2-3; TRBD2 might be the D (7 bases). Germline V CDR1 and CDR2: KGHSH, LQKENI. V lost 4 bases to trimming and J lost 5 bases, with 10 bases between them. The CDR3 runs 13 residues. Here the CDR3 reads CASSLGGRDTQYF. The CDR3 DNA is TGTGCCAGCTCACTCGGGGGGCGAGATACGCAGTATTTT.

The CDR3 DNA reads TGTGCCAGCGCCCAGAATAGCAATCAGCCCCAGCATTTT. Translation gives CASAQNSNQPQHF. The rearrangement joins TRBV27 to TRBJ1-5; no reliable D call. This CDR3 is built from 13 residues. CDR1 MNHEY and CDR2 SMNVEV come from the germline V gene (reference sequence). The V and J ends lost 8 bases and 0 bases respectively, with 8 bases between them.

The genes are TRBV14 and TRBJ1-5, with D uncertain. This CDR3 has 13 amino acids. V was trimmed by 5 bases and J by 1 base, leaving 6 bases between them. Germline V gives CDR1 SGHDN, CDR2 FVKESK. The CDR3 is CASSWASNQPQHF. In DNA form, the CDR3 reads TGTGCCAGCAGCTGGGCCAGCAATCAGCCCCAGCATTTT. Together with reference TRBV14 and TRBJ1-5, the CDR3 gives the full variable domain: EAGVTQFPSHSVIEKGQTVTLRCDPISGHDNLYWYRRVMGKEIKFLLHFVKESKQDESGMPNNRFLAERTGGTYSTLKVQPAELEDSGVYFCASSWASNQPQHFGDGTRLSIL.

The chain combines TRBV23-1 with TRBJ2-5, with D perhaps TRBD2 (5 bases). TRBV23-1 qualifies as an ORF whose function is uncertain. The germline V and J ends were trimmed by 4 bases and 5 bases, with 8 bases remaining between them. The CDR3 length is 12 residues. CDR3 residues: CASSPGGETQYF. CDR3 DNA sequence: TGCGCCAGCAGTCCAGGCGGGGAGACCCAGTACTTC.

A note on this clone: Germline is not matched at one junction end, which may reflect a read error. V is TRBV29-1 and J is TRBJ1-1; the D gene is possibly TRBD1 (6 bases). Germline V gene data show CDR1 as SQVTM and CDR2 as ANQGSEA. CDR3 length: 12 residues. CDR3 DNA sequence: TGCAGCGTTGACGCCCAGGGGAGGGAAGATTTCTTT. Translated: CSVDAQGREDFF. The full variable domain, in which reference TRBV29-1 and TRBJ1-1 provide the parts outside the CDR3, is SAVISQKPSRDICQRGTSLTIQCQVDSQVTMMFWYRQQPGQSLTLIATANQGSEATYESGFVIDKFPISRPNLTFSTLTVSNMSPEDSSIYLCSVDAQGREDFFGQGTRLTVV.